Below, one T cell receptor beta chain is given with its context. Its target is not known. The data derive from a study of metastatic and nonmetastatic thyroid tumors. Study details: Repertoires from blood and tumor or nodule tissue of malignant and benign thyroid patients were compared. Study observations and caveats: Reported TCR beta diversity, measured in blood and tumor, was significantly higher for malignant thyroid tumors than for benign nodules.

Each patient went into thyroid surgery without having received any treatment. The CDR3 runs to 15 residues. The germline gives CDR1 GTSNPN, CDR2 SVGIG (reference sequence). With 4 bases removed from V and 0 bases from J, the gap between germline ends came to 13 bases. Per the authors' pipeline: Clinicopathological groups supplied CDR3 differences that were used to build a distant-metastasis classifier for papillary thyroid cancer. With MiXCR, TCRdb reprocessed the PCR reads. These V and J calls rely on TCRdb rather than the paper's analysis. Of around 30,000 clones in the sample, 13% are singletons; the top ten hold nearly 5%.

The chain employs TRBV30 and TRBJ2-1; D tentatively fits TRBD1 or TRBD2 (5 bases each). Sequences were obtained from blood. The sequence derives from a female donor with papillary thyroid cancer or a benign thyroid nodule (not recorded which). Some clones in this sample may be carry-over from other donors' samples. The CDR3 region has the DNA TGTGCCTGGACCCAGAGGGACCCCTCCTACAATGAGCAGTTCTTC. Translation: CAWTQRDPSYNEQFF.